Following are 24 T cell receptor beta chains from one sample sequenced in a study of blood T cells in healthy people across ages (dated by TCRdb to the mid-2010s). Libraries were constructed by 5' RACE. TCRdb lists the instrument as Illumina HiSeq 2500. The second PCR ran for roughly 7 to 11 cycles and used a J-beta primer mix along with a sample-barcoded 5' primer. Starting from the raw public reads, TCRdb applied fastp trimming at Q25, assembled clones with MiXCR and retained in-frame beta chains. Here each entry gathers all rows of one CDR3 protein and keeps the most common genes and DNA. For this sample the table gives 650,000 to 950,000 distinct CDR3 sequences, of which around 42% were detected only once. The ten biggest clones cover around 21% of the sample. Material for sequencing was blood. The source of these receptors is a man aged 55 to 69 in good health.

This clonotype has just one count. Possible read error: a much larger clone is one base away. The chain carries TRBV29-1 and TRBJ1-4; D gene uncertain. CDR1 and CDR2 from the germline V gene are SQVTM and ANQGSEA. This CDR3 has 14 residues. V lost 7 bases, J lost 4 bases, and 16 bases lay in between. The CDR3 reads CSALLTEGNEKLFF. The CDR3 coding sequence is TGCAGCGCTCTGCTGACGGAGGGTAATGAAAAACTGTTTTTT.

The chain carries TRBV28 and TRBJ2-4; TRBD1 matches at 11 bases. Germline V gene lookup returns CDR1 MDHEN and CDR2 SYDVKM. Losses at the gene ends were 0 bases for V and 13 bases for J; bases not matched to a gene: 8. The CDR3 spans 15 residues. CDR3 protein: CASSLWGQGGREQYF. DNA of the CDR3: TGTGCCAGCAGTTTATGGGGACAGGGGGGGAGGGAGCAGTACTTC.

The genes are TRBV21-1 and TRBJ1-5. TRBV21-1 is marked as a pseudogene. The CDR3 consists of 16 residues. Written as DNA, the CDR3 is TGTGCCAGCCCTTCGGACGCTGCAGAGGGCAATCAGCCCCAGCATTTT. This gives the protein CASPSDAAEGNQPQHF.

This clonotype was seen more than once but under ten times. The chain employs TRBV12-3 or TRBV12-4 and TRBJ2-1, with 10 bases that match TRBD1. The junction had 10 bases not matched to a gene; V was cut back by 7 bases and J by 7 bases. The CDR3 loop spans 15 amino acids. The CDR3 DNA reads as TGTGCCAGCACCTTGGACAGGGGGATCTTGAATGAGCAGTTCTTC. As protein: CASTLDRGILNEQFF.

The chain joins TRBV6-5 to TRBJ2-5; D is perhaps TRBD2 (5 bases). The V end lost 2 bases, the J end lost 4 bases, and 17 bases lay between the germline ends. The CDR3 has 16 amino acids. CDR1 and CDR2 (germline): MNHEY, SVGAGI. Here the CDR3 DNA reads TGTGCCAGCAGTTACGGGCGGGCCAAAGGGAGAGAGACCCAGTACTTC. Translation gives CASSYGRAKGRETQYF.

This clonotype was detected once. V gene TRBV2 combines with J gene TRBJ1-2; TRBD1 is a possible D gene (6 bases). V lost 6 bases, J lost 6 bases, and 14 bases lay in between. The V gene's germline CDR1 is SNHLY and CDR2 FYNNEI. The CDR3 loop spans 13 amino acids. In nucleotides, the CDR3 is TGTGCCAGCAGACACAGGGATTTGAATGGCTACACCTTC. Residues: CASRHRDLNGYTF.

For this clonotype: Just one base apart from a much larger clone, this may be a read error. The gene calls are TRBV12-3 or TRBV12-4 and TRBJ2-7, with D possibly being TRBD1 (6 bases). The CDR3 runs 16 residues. Here the CDR3 reads CASGKFGTGSSYVQYF. The CDR3 bases are TGTGCCAGCGGGAAGTTTGGTACAGGGAGCTCCTACGTGCAGTACTTC.

The chain couples TRBV5-4 to TRBJ2-1; 9 bases fit TRBD1. Unmatched junction bases numbered 7, after V lost 2 bases and J lost 7 bases. The CDR3 length is 15 residues. Germline CDR1 reads SGHNT; CDR2 reads YYREEE (reference sequence). This CDR3 reads CASSFTGGAGNEQFF. The DNA for the CDR3 is TGTGCCAGCAGCTTTACAGGGGGCGCGGGTAATGAGCAGTTCTTC.

The V and J genes are TRBV7-3 and TRBJ2-7; 11 bases line up with TRBD2. This CDR3 is built from 17 residues. Per germline, CDR1 SGHTA and CDR2 FQGTGA. V dropped 0 bases and J dropped 6; count of bases not matched to a gene: 10. The CDR3 loop reads CASSLTSGGAQTSEQYF. The CDR3 nucleotides are TGTGCCAGCAGCTTAACTAGCGGGGGGGCGCAGACCAGCGAGCAGTACTTC.

The chain has TRBV7-2 and TRBJ1-6; perhaps TRBD1 as D (5 bases). V lost 5 bases, J lost 11 bases, and 19 bases lay in between. The CDR3 totals 15 residues. Germline V gives CDR1 SGHTA, CDR2 FQGNSA. The CDR3 bases are TGTGCCAGCAGCCCATTCGTCCCTGGGGGGGCACCCCTCCACTTT. Protein: CASSPFVPGGAPLHF.

The rearrangement uses TRBV29-1 and TRBJ1-1, with D perhaps matching TRBD1 (5 bases). V lost 8 bases and J lost 4, with 20 bases in between. There are 14 residues in the CDR3. The germline gives CDR1 SQVTM, CDR2 ANQGSEA. DNA for the CDR3: TGCAGCCCTGAAGGTATCTGGGGGGTCACTGAAGCTTTCTTT. This sequence encodes CSPEGIWGVTEAFF.

This clonotype was picked up a small number of times. The chain's CDR3 is CASSVSGGVKTQYF. CDR3 nucleotides: TGTGCCAGCAGCGTGTCAGGGGGCGTCAAGACCCAGTACTTC. The rearrangement links TRBV7-9 to TRBJ2-4; 8 bases map to TRBD1. The J call may be incorrect, as the DNA end agrees better with TRBJ2-5. This CDR3 region has 14 residues. Germline V lookup: CDR1 SEHNR, CDR2 FQNEAQ (reference sequence).

The chain uses TRBV2 and TRBJ2-5; 7 nucleotides line up with TRBD2. Germline V gene data show CDR1 as SNHLY and CDR2 as FYNNEI. Trimming removed 7 bases from V and 3 bases from J; junction bases left unmatched: 5. The CDR3 is 13 amino acids. This chain's CDR3 is CASTATSEETQYF. As DNA, the CDR3 is TGTGCCAGCACCGCAACTAGCGAAGAGACCCAGTACTTC.

The sample holds one count of this clonotype. The gene calls are TRBV14 and TRBJ1-2; perhaps TRBD1 as D (5 bases). Per the germline V gene, CDR1 is SGHDN and CDR2 is FVKESK. V dropped 4 bases and J dropped 8 bases, with 14 bases sitting between them. The CDR3 extends over 13 amino acids. This CDR3 is CASSPGQWRGYTF. The CDR3 DNA is TGTGCCAGCAGCCCGGGGCAGTGGAGAGGCTACACCTTC.

This clonotype has a handful of counts. The genes are TRBV4-1 and TRBJ1-1, with a possible D match to TRBD1 (6 bases). Trimming left V 0 bases short and J 6 bases short, with 11 bases between. This CDR3 has 14 amino acids. Looked up from germline, CDR1 is MGHRA and CDR2 is YSYEKL. Written as DNA, the CDR3 is TGCGCCAGCAGCCAAGAGGGGGGGCTGGCTGAAGCTTTCTTT. Its protein product is CASSQEGGLAEAFF.

J is TRBJ1-5 and V is TRBV7-9, with a weak D call TRBD1 (6 bases). CDR1 is SEHNR, CDR2 FQNEAQ, per germline (reference sequence). This CDR3 has 16 amino acids. V gave up 2 bases and J gave up 4 bases, with 15 bases separating them. The CDR3 region is CASSLQGPSGNQPQHF. CDR3 nucleotides: TGTGCCAGCAGCTTACAGGGGCCCTCAGGGAATCAGCCCCAGCATTTT. Full variable domain (missing parts from reference TRBV7-9 and TRBJ1-5): DTGVSQNPRHKITKRGQNVTFRCDPISEHNRLYWYRQTLGQGPEFLTYFQNEAQLEKSRLLSDRFSAERPKGSFSTLEIQRTEQGDSAMYLCASSLQGPSGNQPQHFGDGTRLSIL.

In this sample, this clonotype turned up a few times. V and J are TRBV3-1 and TRBJ2-7; TRBD1 matches at 7 bases. The V and J ends lost 2 bases and 5 bases, in that order; junction bases with no gene match: 6. Germline loops: CDR1 LGHDT, CDR2 YNNKEL (reference sequence). The CDR3 contains 14 residues. The CDR3 reads CASSQTQGRHEQYF. The CDR3 DNA reads as TGTGCCAGCAGCCAAACACAGGGGCGCCACGAGCAGTACTTC.

This clonotype was found many times. The chain combines TRBV7-3 with TRBJ2-7; the D is unclear. In germline, CDR1 is SGHTA, CDR2 FQGTGA. This CDR3 region has 13 residues. Trimming removed 1 base from V and 3 bases from J, with 7 bases in between. The CDR3 sequence is CASSLISGYEQYF. For the CDR3, the DNA is TGTGCCAGCAGCTTAATCTCTGGCTACGAGCAGTACTTC.

V and J are TRBV12-3 or TRBV12-4 and TRBJ1-3; D might be TRBD1 (5 bases). V was cut by 4 bases and J by 0 bases, with 10 bases left in between. This CDR3 is built from 15 residues. CDR3 DNA: TGTGCCAGCAGTTCAAGACAGCCCTCTGGAAACACCATATATTTT. It yields the protein CASSSRQPSGNTIYF.

Only a few counts were recorded for this clonotype. The V call is TRBV20-1, the J call TRBJ2-4; D is uncertain. The ends were cut back, 3 bases at V and 2 bases at J, with 14 bases in the middle. Germline V gene lookup returns CDR1 DFQATT and CDR2 SNEGSKA (reference sequence). The CDR3 consists of 15 residues. The CDR3 sequence is CSARESGLSKNIQYF. The CDR3 region has the DNA TGCAGTGCTAGGGAATCTGGGTTGTCCAAAAACATTCAGTACTTC.

The chain recombines TRBV7-9 with TRBJ1-4; the D gene is possibly TRBD1 (5 bases). This CDR3 has 15 residues. V was cut by 6 bases and J by 7 bases, with 18 bases left in between. The V gene's germline CDR1 is SEHNR and CDR2 FQNEAQ (reference sequence). For the CDR3, the DNA is TGTGCCAGCAGTTCGACAGAGGGCGCGACTGAAAAACTGTTTTTT. Residues: CASSSTEGATEKLFF.

The genes are TRBV15 and TRBJ2-3; 10 bases match TRBD2. Germline V lookup: CDR1 LNHNV, CDR2 YYDKDF (reference sequence). The CDR3 is 15 amino acids. V dropped 4 bases and J dropped 3; count of bases not matched to a gene: 4. The DNA of the CDR3 is TGTGCCACCAGCATTAGCGGGGGGACGACAGATACGCAGTATTTT. Translation gives CATSISGGTTDTQYF.

This chain connects TRBV20-1 to TRBJ2-7, with a tentative D call TRBD1 (6 bases). The V gene's germline CDR1 is DFQATT and CDR2 SNEGSKA (reference sequence). V lost 7 bases and J 2 bases, leaving 18 bases between the germline ends. The CDR3 is 14 amino acids. This chain's CDR3 is CSVKWQGFPYEQYF. The CDR3 DNA follows: TGCAGTGTTAAGTGGCAGGGGTTCCCCTACGAGCAGTACTTC.

Remarks on this clonotype: The germline gene is not matched at one end of the junction; a read error may be the cause. This chain joins TRBV13 and TRBJ2-5, with TRBD1 matching 10 bases. CDR1 and CDR2 from the germline V gene are PRHDT and FYEKMQ (reference sequence). The CDR3 has 15 residues. CDR3 protein: CAGSSTGTGEETQYF. CDR3 sequence (DNA): TGTGCCGGCAGCTCCACCGGGACAGGGGAAGAGACCCAGTACTTC.